Listed below are T cell receptor beta chains from one sample, sequenced in a study of blood T cell repertoires in COVID-19. Measured with immunoSEQ multiplex PCR; TCRdb has only the in-frame clones, and not every one. The sample gives 95,000 to 110,000 clones, 87% of which show up once; roughly 15% is in the top ten. The source material was peripheral blood. These receptor sequences come from a man in his forties or fifties with acute or convalescent COVID-19. Each CDR3 is given with its conserved first and last residue. The order of the fields is CDR3 length, V gene, CDR3 protein.

16	TRBV2	CASSEMPSAGGSPLHF
15	TRBV5-6	CASSFEQGTSTEAFF
13	TRBV29-1	CSHQTGGKSGYTF
14	TRBV29-1	CSVSDWPNTGELFF
15	TRBV2	CASSEGGLGNQPQHF
13	TRBV27	CASSSGQGYEQYF
14	TRBV28	CASSPPGQGYGYTF
15	TRBV2	CASSAQGIGLAEQYF
16	TRBV9	CASSVGNSGSGETQYF
16	TRBV3-1/TRBV3-2	CASSQRGSPPYNEQFF
13	TRBV19	CASSGQTSSVLFF
18	TRBV18	CASSPRASGNVDTGELFF
12	TRBV9	CASRGQDYGYTF
15	TRBV10-1	CASSESSRGAGELFF
17	TRBV9	CASSPWPSGSSYNEQFF
16	TRBV7-6	CASSLGVGLVGETQYF
15	TRBV6-5	CASSYGQGRTDTQYF
12	TRBV9	CASSDRGNEQYF
13	TRBV19	CASRPAANEKLFF
15	TRBV14	CASSSLDSTNEKLFF
15	TRBV5-1	CASSLVAGVHNEQFF
16	TRBV11-2	CASSAGSPKGNTEAFF
20	TRBV28	CASITSGSRSLVSSYNEQFF
15	TRBV27	CASSPLAGGPYEQYF
17	TRBV7-6	CASSWGVRGPSNQPQHF
13	TRBV18	CASSGGGGGEQYF
13	TRBV7-9	CASSSRGNTEAFF
12	TRBV9	CASSVAIGELFF
16	TRBV5-1	CASRRQGAGDSYEQYF
16	TRBV4-2	CASSQASGQGAYGYTF